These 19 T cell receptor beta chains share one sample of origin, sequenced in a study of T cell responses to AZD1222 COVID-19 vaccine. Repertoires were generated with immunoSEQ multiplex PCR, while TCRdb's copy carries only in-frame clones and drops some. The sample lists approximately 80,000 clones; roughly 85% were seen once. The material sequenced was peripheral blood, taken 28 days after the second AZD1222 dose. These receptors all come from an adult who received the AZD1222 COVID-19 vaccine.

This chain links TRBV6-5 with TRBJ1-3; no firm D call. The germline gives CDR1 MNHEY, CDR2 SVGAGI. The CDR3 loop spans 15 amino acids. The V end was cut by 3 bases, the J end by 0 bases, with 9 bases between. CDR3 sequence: CASSYQRVSGNTIYF. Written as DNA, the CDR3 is TGTGCCAGCAGTTATCAGAGGGTCTCTGGAAACACCATATATTTT.

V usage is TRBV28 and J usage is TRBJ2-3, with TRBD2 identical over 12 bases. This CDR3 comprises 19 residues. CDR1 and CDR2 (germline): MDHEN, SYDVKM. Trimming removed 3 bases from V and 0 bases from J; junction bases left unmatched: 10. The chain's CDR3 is CASSLLAGGGYTSTDTQYF. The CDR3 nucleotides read TGTGCCAGCAGTTTGCTAGCGGGAGGGGGGTACACCAGCACAGATACGCAGTATTTT. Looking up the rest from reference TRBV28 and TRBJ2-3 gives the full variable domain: DVKVTQSSRYLVKRTGEKVFLECVQDMDHENMFWYRQDPGLGLRLIYFSYDVKMKEKGDIPEGYSVSREKKERFSLILESASTNQTSMYLCASSLLAGGGYTSTDTQYFGPGTRLTVL.

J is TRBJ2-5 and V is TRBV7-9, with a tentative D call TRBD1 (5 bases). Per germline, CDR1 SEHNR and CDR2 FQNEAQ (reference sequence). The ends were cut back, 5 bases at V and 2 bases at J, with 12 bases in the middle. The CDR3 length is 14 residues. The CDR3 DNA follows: TGTGCCAGCAGCAGAGGACAAGAACAAGAGACCCAGTACTTC. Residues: CASSRGQEQETQYF.

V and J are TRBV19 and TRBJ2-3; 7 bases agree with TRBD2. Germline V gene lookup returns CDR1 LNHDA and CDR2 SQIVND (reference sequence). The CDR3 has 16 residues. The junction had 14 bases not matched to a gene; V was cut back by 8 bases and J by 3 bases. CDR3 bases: TGTGCCAGTGTCAGAACGGCGGGAGCGTGGACAGATACGCAGTATTTT. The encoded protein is CASVRTAGAWTDTQYF. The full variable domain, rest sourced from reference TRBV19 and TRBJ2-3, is DGGITQSPKYLFRKEGQNVTLSCEQNLNHDAMYWYRQDPGQGLRLIYYSQIVNDFQKGDIAEGYSVSREKKESFPLTVTSAQKNPTAFYLCASVRTAGAWTDTQYFGPGTRLTVL.

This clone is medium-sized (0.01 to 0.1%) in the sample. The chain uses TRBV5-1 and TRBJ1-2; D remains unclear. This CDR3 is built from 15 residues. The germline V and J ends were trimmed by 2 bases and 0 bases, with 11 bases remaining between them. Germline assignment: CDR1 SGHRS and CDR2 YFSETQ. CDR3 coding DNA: TGCGCCAGCAGCTTCGTAGGTCAATCTAACTATGGCTACACCTTC. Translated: CASSFVGQSNYGYTF.

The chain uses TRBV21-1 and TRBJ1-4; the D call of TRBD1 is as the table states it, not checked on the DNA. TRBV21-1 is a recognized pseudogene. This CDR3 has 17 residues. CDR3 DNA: TGTGCCAGCAGCAGTCCCGGGACAGGGGGCGCCGGGGAAAAACTGTTTTTT. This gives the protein CASSSPGTGGAGEKLFF.

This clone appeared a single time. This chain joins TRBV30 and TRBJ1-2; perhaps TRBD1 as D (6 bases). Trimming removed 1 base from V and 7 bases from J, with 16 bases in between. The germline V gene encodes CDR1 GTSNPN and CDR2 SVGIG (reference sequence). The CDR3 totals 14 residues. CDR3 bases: TGTGCCTGGAGTGCCTCGGGCAGGGGATCTGGCTACACCTTC. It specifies CAWSASGRGSGYTF.

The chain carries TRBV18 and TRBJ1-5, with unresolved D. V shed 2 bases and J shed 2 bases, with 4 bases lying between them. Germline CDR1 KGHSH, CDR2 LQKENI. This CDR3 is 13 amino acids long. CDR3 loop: CASSPGGNQPQHF. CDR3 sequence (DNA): TGTGCCAGCTCACCAGGGGGCAATCAGCCCCAGCATTTT.

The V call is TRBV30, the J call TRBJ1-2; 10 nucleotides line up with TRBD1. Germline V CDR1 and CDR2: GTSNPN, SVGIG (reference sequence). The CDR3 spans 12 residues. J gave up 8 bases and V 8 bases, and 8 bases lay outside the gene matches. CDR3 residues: CARKTGGSGYTF. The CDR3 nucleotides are TGTGCCAGGAAGACAGGGGGCAGCGGCTACACCTTC. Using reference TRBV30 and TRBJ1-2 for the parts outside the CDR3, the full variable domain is SQTIHQWPATLVQPVGSPLSLECTVEGTSNPNLYWYRQAAGRGLQLLFYSVGIGQISSEVPQNLSASRPQDRQFILSSKKLLLSDSGFYLCARKTGGSGYTFGSGTRLTVV.

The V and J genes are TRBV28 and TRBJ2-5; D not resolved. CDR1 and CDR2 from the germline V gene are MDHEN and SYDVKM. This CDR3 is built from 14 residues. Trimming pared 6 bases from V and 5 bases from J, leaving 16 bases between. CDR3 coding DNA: TGTGCCAGCAGCACTACGCTGTTTCGGGAGACCCAGTACTTC. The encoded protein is CASSTTLFRETQYF.

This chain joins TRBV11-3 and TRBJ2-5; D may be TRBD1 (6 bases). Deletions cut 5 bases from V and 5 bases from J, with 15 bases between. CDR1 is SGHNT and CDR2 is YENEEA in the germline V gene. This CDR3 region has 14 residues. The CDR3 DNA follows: TGTGCCAGCAGCCCAAGAAGGGGGAAGGAGACCCAGTACTTC. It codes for CASSPRRGKETQYF.

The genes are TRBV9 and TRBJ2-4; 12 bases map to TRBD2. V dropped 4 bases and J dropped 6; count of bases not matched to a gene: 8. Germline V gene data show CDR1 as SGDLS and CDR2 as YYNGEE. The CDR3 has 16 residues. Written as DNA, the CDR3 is TGTGCCAGCAGCCCTAGCGGGAGGGCCAAGGTAAACATTCAGTACTTC. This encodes CASSPSGRAKVNIQYF.

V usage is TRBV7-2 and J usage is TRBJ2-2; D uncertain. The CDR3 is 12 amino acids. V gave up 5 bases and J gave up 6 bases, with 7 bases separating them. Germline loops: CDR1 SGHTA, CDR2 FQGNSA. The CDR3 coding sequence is TGTGCCAGCAGCCTAAGGGCCGGGGAGCTGTTTTTT. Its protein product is CASSLRAGELFF.

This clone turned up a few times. In nucleotides, the CDR3 is TGTGCCAGCAGCTTGGCGGGGATGACTAATGAAAAACTGTTTTTT. Translating it yields CASSLAGMTNEKLFF. The J gene is TRBJ1-4, the V gene TRBV5-4; D gene uncertain. Trimming left V 0 bases short and J 2 bases short, with 8 bases between. CDR1 and CDR2 (germline): SGHNT, YYREEE (reference sequence). CDR3 length: 15 residues.

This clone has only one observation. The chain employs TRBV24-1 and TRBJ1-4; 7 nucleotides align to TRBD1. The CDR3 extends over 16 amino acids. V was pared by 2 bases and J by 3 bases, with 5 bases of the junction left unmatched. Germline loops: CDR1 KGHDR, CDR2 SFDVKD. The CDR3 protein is CATSDSTGEANEKLFF. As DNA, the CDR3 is TGTGCCACCAGTGATTCAACAGGGGAGGCTAATGAAAAACTGTTTTTT.

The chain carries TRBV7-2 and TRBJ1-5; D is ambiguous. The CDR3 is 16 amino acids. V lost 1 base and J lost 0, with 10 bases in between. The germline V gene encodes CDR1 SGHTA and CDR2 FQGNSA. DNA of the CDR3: TGTGCCAGCAGCTTAGAGCGACCGGTTAGCAATCAGCCCCAGCATTTT. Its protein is CASSLERPVSNQPQHF.

The CDR3 reads CASSLSSGSYNEQFF. The CDR3 region has the DNA TGTGCCAGCAGTTTATCGTCAGGGTCCTACAATGAGCAGTTCTTC. The genes are TRBV27 and TRBJ2-1; D possibly corresponds to TRBD1 (5 bases). Per germline, CDR1 MNHEY and CDR2 SMNVEV (reference sequence). CDR3 length: 15 residues. With 0 bases removed from V and 1 base from J, the gap between germline ends came to 7 bases.

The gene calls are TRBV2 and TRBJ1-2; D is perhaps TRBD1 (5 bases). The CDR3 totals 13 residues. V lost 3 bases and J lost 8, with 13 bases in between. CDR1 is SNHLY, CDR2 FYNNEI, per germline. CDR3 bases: TGTGCCAGCAGTGAGATAGGGGCAGAGGGCTACACCTTC. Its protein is CASSEIGAEGYTF.

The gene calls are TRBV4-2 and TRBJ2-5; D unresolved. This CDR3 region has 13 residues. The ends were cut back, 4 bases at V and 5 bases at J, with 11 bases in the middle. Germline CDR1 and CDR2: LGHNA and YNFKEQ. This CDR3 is CASSPGPRETQYF. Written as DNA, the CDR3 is TGTGCCAGCAGCCCCGGGCCACGGGAGACCCAGTACTTC.